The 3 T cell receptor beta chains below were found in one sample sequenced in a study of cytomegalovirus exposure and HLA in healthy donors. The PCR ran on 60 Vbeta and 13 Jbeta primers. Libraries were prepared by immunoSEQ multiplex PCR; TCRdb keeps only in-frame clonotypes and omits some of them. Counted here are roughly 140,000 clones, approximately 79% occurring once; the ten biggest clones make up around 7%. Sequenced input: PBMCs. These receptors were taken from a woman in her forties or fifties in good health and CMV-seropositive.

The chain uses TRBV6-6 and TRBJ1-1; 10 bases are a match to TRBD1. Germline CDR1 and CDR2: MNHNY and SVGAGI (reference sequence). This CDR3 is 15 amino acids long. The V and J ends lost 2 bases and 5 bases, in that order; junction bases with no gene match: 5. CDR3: CASSYPGQGGTEAFF. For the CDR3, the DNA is TGTGCCAGCAGTTACCCCGGACAGGGGGGAACTGAAGCTTTCTTT.

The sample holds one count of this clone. The CDR3 is CASSHSGRRDTEAFF. CDR3 nucleotide sequence: TGCGCCAGCAGCCATTCGGGGCGGAGGGACACTGAAGCTTTCTTT. This chain connects TRBV5-1 to TRBJ1-1, with D possibly matching TRBD1 (5 bases). The germline V gene encodes CDR1 SGHRS and CDR2 YFSETQ. The length of the CDR3 is 15 residues. Between the trimmed V and J ends, which lost 4 bases and 3 bases, there was a span of 16 bases. The full variable domain, completed using reference TRBV5-1 and TRBJ1-1, is KAGVTQTPRYLIKTRGQQVTLSCSPISGHRSVSWYQQTPGQGLQFLFEYFSETQRNKGNFPGRFSGRQFSNSRSEMNVSTLELGDSALYLCASSHSGRRDTEAFFGQGTRLTVV.

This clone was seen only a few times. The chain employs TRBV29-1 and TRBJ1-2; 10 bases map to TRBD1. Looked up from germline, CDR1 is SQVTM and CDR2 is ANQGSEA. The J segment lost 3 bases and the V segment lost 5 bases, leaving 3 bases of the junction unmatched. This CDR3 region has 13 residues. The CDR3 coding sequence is TGCAGCGTTATGGGACAGGGGTACTATGGCTACACCTTC. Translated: CSVMGQGYYGYTF.